Listed below are T cell receptor beta chains from one sample, sequenced in a study of blood T cell repertoires in COVID-19. Produced via immunoSEQ multiplex PCR; TCRdb's table is partial and in-frame only. The table includes approximately 360,000 clones, more than 70% detected once. Sequencing was performed on PBMCs or T cells enriched from blood (not recorded which). The source of these receptors is a middle-aged man in a cohort exposed to, infected with or recovered from COVID-19 (not recorded which). CDR3s include the opening cysteine and the closing phenylalanine or tryptophan. A D gene is named only where the DNA matches it firmly. Size tells how often a clone was seen (once, few, many) or the class of an expanded clone, and some rows leave it out.

d_call: NA
clone_size: NA
j_call: TRBJ1-5
v_call: TRBV18
cdr3_length: 13
cdr3_nt: TGTGCCAGCTCACGACAGATCAATCAGCCCCAGCATTTT
cdr3_aa: CASSRQINQPQHF

d_call: TRBD1
clone_size: once
j_call: TRBJ1-4
v_call: TRBV6-5
cdr3_length: 15
cdr3_nt: TGTGCCAGCAGCCGAATCAGGGGGAAAAATGAAAAACTGTTTTTT
cdr3_aa: CASSRIRGKNEKLFF

d_call: NA
clone_size: NA
j_call: TRBJ1-5
v_call: TRBV18
cdr3_length: 16
cdr3_nt: TGTGCCAGCTCAAAACTAACTAGGGGGATGGATCAGCCCCAGCATTTT
cdr3_aa: CASSKLTRGMDQPQHF

d_call: TRBD1
clone_size: NA
j_call: TRBJ1-1
v_call: TRBV7-3
cdr3_length: 15
cdr3_nt: TGTGCCAGCAGCTTAAAGGGACAGCAGAACACTGAAGCTTTCTTT
cdr3_aa: CASSLKGQQNTEAFF

d_call: TRBD1
clone_size: NA
j_call: TRBJ2-2
v_call: TRBV5-1
cdr3_length: 17
cdr3_nt: TGCGCCAGCAGCTCAACCCCCGGGACAGGGTTTGTCGGGGAGCTGTTTTTT
cdr3_aa: CASSSTPGTGFVGELFF

d_call: NA
clone_size: NA
j_call: TRBJ2-7
v_call: TRBV5-1
cdr3_length: 14
cdr3_nt: TGCGCCAGCAGCGCGGAGGGGCTCACCTACGAGCAGTACTTC
cdr3_aa: CASSAEGLTYEQYF

d_call: TRBD1
clone_size: NA
j_call: TRBJ2-7
v_call: TRBV6-5
cdr3_length: 14
cdr3_nt: TGTGCCAGATACGGACAGGACGGTTCCTACGAGCAGTACTTC
cdr3_aa: CARYGQDGSYEQYF

d_call: TRBD1
clone_size: once
j_call: TRBJ1-5
v_call: TRBV24-1
cdr3_length: 18
cdr3_nt: TGTGCCACCAGTGATCACGGGACAGGGGGTTTTAGCAATCAGCCCCAGCATTTT
cdr3_aa: CATSDHGTGGFSNQPQHF

d_call: NA
clone_size: NA
j_call: TRBJ2-7
v_call: TRBV7-9
cdr3_length: 15
cdr3_nt: TGTGCCAGCAGCTTAGAGATCAGTTTCTCCTACGAGCAGTACTTC
cdr3_aa: CASSLEISFSYEQYF

d_call: TRBD1
clone_size: NA
j_call: TRBJ2-3
v_call: TRBV24-1
cdr3_length: 16
cdr3_nt: TGTGCCACCAGTGATCGACAGGGGGAAGGGACAGATACGCAGTATTTT
cdr3_aa: CATSDRQGEGTDTQYF

d_call: TRBD1
clone_size: NA
j_call: TRBJ2-2
v_call: TRBV7-9
cdr3_length: 19
cdr3_nt: TGTGCCAGCAGCGGGCCGGGACAGGGGGCCGGGACGAACACCGGGGAGCTGTTTTTT
cdr3_aa: CASSGPGQGAGTNTGELFF

d_call: TRBD1
clone_size: NA
j_call: TRBJ2-7
v_call: TRBV5-8
cdr3_length: 14
cdr3_nt: TGTGCCAGCAGCTTGCGGACAGGCTACTACGAGCAGTACTTC
cdr3_aa: CASSLRTGYYEQYF

d_call: TRBD1
clone_size: NA
j_call: TRBJ1-3
v_call: TRBV7-9
cdr3_length: 13
cdr3_nt: TGTGCCAGCAGCCAGGGGGCCGGAAACACCATATATTTT
cdr3_aa: CASSQGAGNTIYF

d_call: TRBD2
clone_size: NA
j_call: TRBJ2-7
v_call: TRBV5-1
cdr3_length: 17
cdr3_nt: TGCGCCAGCAGCCTAGGAATGACTAGCGGGAGCCCCTACGAGCAGTACTTC
cdr3_aa: CASSLGMTSGSPYEQYF

d_call: NA
clone_size: NA
j_call: TRBJ1-2
v_call: TRBV6-5
cdr3_length: 13
cdr3_nt: TGTGCCAGCAGTTACTCCAGGATTTATGGCTACACCTTC
cdr3_aa: CASSYSRIYGYTF

d_call: NA
clone_size: NA
j_call: TRBJ2-1
v_call: TRBV7-8
cdr3_length: 14
cdr3_nt: TGTGCCAGCAGCTTATACGGGTCTGACAATGAGCAGTTCTTC
cdr3_aa: CASSLYGSDNEQFF

d_call: NA
clone_size: once
j_call: TRBJ2-1
v_call: TRBV11-2
cdr3_length: 14
cdr3_nt: TGTGCCAGCAGCTATAGGGGGAACCACAATGAGCAGTTCTTC
cdr3_aa: CASSYRGNHNEQFF

d_call: TRBD1
clone_size: NA
j_call: TRBJ1-5
v_call: TRBV28
cdr3_length: 14
cdr3_nt: TGTGCCAGCAAGGGGGCGCGTCGCAATCAGCCCCAGCATTTT
cdr3_aa: CASKGARRNQPQHF

d_call: TRBD1
clone_size: NA
j_call: TRBJ2-6
v_call: TRBV7-8
cdr3_length: 16
cdr3_nt: TGTGCCAGCAGCCGGACAGGGGTACATGGGGCCAACGTCCTGACTTTC
cdr3_aa: CASSRTGVHGANVLTF

d_call: NA
clone_size: NA
j_call: TRBJ1-6
v_call: TRBV6-5
cdr3_length: 16
cdr3_nt: TGTGCCAGCAGTTACTCGAGGGCATCCGTTAATTCACCCCTCCACTTT
cdr3_aa: CASSYSRASVNSPLHF

d_call: NA
clone_size: NA
j_call: TRBJ2-5
v_call: TRBV6-1
cdr3_length: 15
cdr3_nt: TGTGCCAGCAGTGATCTTGGGGCTTACGTTACGGCCCAGTACTTC
cdr3_aa: CASSDLGAYVTAQYF

d_call: TRBD2
clone_size: NA
j_call: TRBJ2-1
v_call: TRBV4-2
cdr3_length: 14
cdr3_nt: TGTGCCAGCAGCCAAGATACTAGCGGGGGGCTGCAGTTCTTC
cdr3_aa: CASSQDTSGGLQFF

d_call: NA
clone_size: once
j_call: TRBJ1-5
v_call: TRBV30
cdr3_length: 12
cdr3_nt: TGTGCCTGGAGTGTTGTAAATCAGCCCCAGCATTTT
cdr3_aa: CAWSVVNQPQHF

d_call: NA
clone_size: NA
j_call: TRBJ2-3
v_call: TRBV19
cdr3_length: 13
cdr3_nt: TGTGCCAGTAGTCCCAGGACATCCGGTACGCAGTATTTT
cdr3_aa: CASSPRTSGTQYF

d_call: TRBD1
clone_size: NA
j_call: TRBJ1-3
v_call: TRBV10-3
cdr3_length: 17
cdr3_nt: TGTGCCATCAGTGAGCCCTCGAGGGGACAGGGGACAAACACCATATATTTT
cdr3_aa: CAISEPSRGQGTNTIYF

d_call: NA
clone_size: NA
j_call: TRBJ2-6
v_call: TRBV9
cdr3_length: 16
cdr3_nt: TGTGCCAGCAGCGACGTCCGGGGCTCTGGGGCCAACGTCCTGACTTTC
cdr3_aa: CASSDVRGSGANVLTF

d_call: NA
clone_size: NA
j_call: TRBJ1-1
v_call: TRBV30
cdr3_length: 14
cdr3_nt: TGTGCCTGGAGGGTAGGACAGATGACCACTGAAGCTTTCTTT
cdr3_aa: CAWRVGQMTTEAFF

d_call: NA
clone_size: NA
j_call: TRBJ2-4
v_call: TRBV18
cdr3_length: 14
cdr3_nt: TGTGCCAGCTCACCACCGTCTACCAAAAACATTCAGTACTTC
cdr3_aa: CASSPPSTKNIQYF

d_call: NA
clone_size: NA
j_call: TRBJ1-1
v_call: TRBV5-1
cdr3_length: 14
cdr3_nt: TGCGCCAGCAGCTTGGTACCGGGGAGGACTGAAGCTTTCTTT
cdr3_aa: CASSLVPGRTEAFF

d_call: TRBD1
clone_size: NA
j_call: TRBJ2-7
v_call: TRBV10-2
cdr3_length: 15
cdr3_nt: TGCGCCAGCAGTTCCGGGACAGGGGTTTCCTACGAGCAGTACTTC
cdr3_aa: CASSSGTGVSYEQYF

d_call: NA
clone_size: NA
j_call: TRBJ2-1
v_call: TRBV6-5
cdr3_length: 10
cdr3_nt: TGTGCCACCCGGTATCCTGAGCAGTTCTTC
cdr3_aa: CATRYPEQFF

d_call: TRBD2
clone_size: NA
j_call: TRBJ2-7
v_call: TRBV4-2
cdr3_length: 15
cdr3_nt: TGTGCCAGCAGGCGAACCGGGACTAATCTCTACGAGCAGTACTTC
cdr3_aa: CASRRTGTNLYEQYF

d_call: NA
clone_size: NA
j_call: TRBJ1-1
v_call: TRBV12-5
cdr3_length: 13
cdr3_nt: TGTGCTAGTGGTTTTGATAGGGGAATGGCAGCTTTCTTT
cdr3_aa: CASGFDRGMAAFF

d_call: NA
clone_size: NA
j_call: TRBJ2-1
v_call: TRBV13
cdr3_length: 11
cdr3_nt: TGTGCCAGCAGCAATCGGGATGAGCAGTTCTTC
cdr3_aa: CASSNRDEQFF

d_call: TRBD2
clone_size: NA
j_call: TRBJ2-1
v_call: TRBV2
cdr3_length: 15
cdr3_nt: TGTGCCAGCAGTAACCGGGACTATGGCCGCAATGAGCAGTTCTTC
cdr3_aa: CASSNRDYGRNEQFF

d_call: NA
clone_size: NA
j_call: TRBJ2-2
v_call: TRBV11-3
cdr3_length: 13
cdr3_nt: TGTGCCAGCAGCTCCACTAGAATCGGGGAGCTGTTTTTT
cdr3_aa: CASSSTRIGELFF

d_call: NA
clone_size: NA
j_call: TRBJ1-2
v_call: TRBV3-1/TRBV3-2
cdr3_length: 15
cdr3_nt: TGTGCCAGCAGCCAATATTCGGGGGCTAACTATGGCTACACCTTC
cdr3_aa: CASSQYSGANYGYTF

d_call: TRBD1
clone_size: few
j_call: TRBJ1-3
v_call: TRBV5-1
cdr3_length: 13
cdr3_nt: TGCGCCAGCAGCTTGGAACCTGCCCGGGACAGGGTTTTT
cdr3_aa: CASSLEPARDRVF

d_call: TRBD1
clone_size: NA
j_call: TRBJ1-1
v_call: TRBV28
cdr3_length: 15
cdr3_nt: TGTGCCAGCAGGCGAGGGACAGGGGGAAGCACTGAAGCTTTCTTT
cdr3_aa: CASRRGTGGSTEAFF

d_call: NA
clone_size: NA
j_call: TRBJ1-4
v_call: TRBV5-1
cdr3_length: 14
cdr3_nt: TGCGCCAGCAGCCCCTCGACAGAGAATGAAAAACTGTTTTTT
cdr3_aa: CASSPSTENEKLFF

d_call: NA
clone_size: NA
j_call: TRBJ1-5
v_call: TRBV7-8
cdr3_length: 15
cdr3_nt: TGTGCCAGCAGCTTATTCTCGGGGGGCAGTCAGCCCCAGCATTTT
cdr3_aa: CASSLFSGGSQPQHF

d_call: NA
clone_size: NA
j_call: TRBJ2-3
v_call: TRBV6-5
cdr3_length: 14
cdr3_nt: TGTGCCAGCAGGGAGGGCCATCCTGGAGATACGCAGTATTTT
cdr3_aa: CASREGHPGDTQYF

d_call: TRBD1
clone_size: once
j_call: TRBJ1-5
v_call: TRBV5-6
cdr3_length: 19
cdr3_nt: TGTGCCAGCAGCCTACGTACGACAGGGGAGCGATTTAGCAATCAGCCCCAGCATTTT
cdr3_aa: CASSLRTTGERFSNQPQHF

d_call: NA
clone_size: once
j_call: TRBJ1-2
v_call: TRBV28
cdr3_length: 11
cdr3_nt: TGTGCCAGCAGTTTGGGCGGGAGCTACACCTTC
cdr3_aa: CASSLGGSYTF

d_call: TRBD1
clone_size: NA
j_call: TRBJ1-1
v_call: TRBV5-1
cdr3_length: 15
cdr3_nt: TGCGCCAGCAGCTTGGCGGGACAGTGGAACACTGAAGCTTTCTTT
cdr3_aa: CASSLAGQWNTEAFF

d_call: TRBD2
clone_size: NA
j_call: TRBJ2-1
v_call: TRBV27
cdr3_length: 18
cdr3_nt: TGTGCCAGCAGTTTATTAGGGCTAGCGGGAAACTCCTACAATGAGCAGTTCTTC
cdr3_aa: CASSLLGLAGNSYNEQFF